The sequence of this T cell receptor beta chain was determined in a study of blood T cell repertoires in COVID-19. Background on the study: Specimens from acute and convalescent COVID-19 originated in the United States, Italy and Spain.

While infection was still active, Seattle patients were enrolled and then followed longitudinally. TCRdb keeps only in-frame clones here, not all; method: immunoSEQ multiplex PCR. This table has around 210,000 clones, 85% appearing once. In germline, CDR1 is LGHDT, CDR2 YNNKEL (reference sequence). This CDR3 comprises 16 residues. V was pared by 4 bases and J by 0 bases, with 13 bases between. This TCR came from a man aged 55 to 70 with COVID-19, enrolled during active disease. Sample: peripheral blood. The rearrangement uses TRBV3-1 (or the pseudogene TRBV3-2) and TRBJ1-3; D might be TRBD1 (5 bases). CDR3 residues: CASSRSGTDSGNTIYF. The CDR3 DNA reads TGTGCCAGCAGCCGGAGCGGGACGGACTCTGGAAACACCATATATTTT.